Detailed here is one T cell receptor beta chain. The data were obtained in a study of blood T cell repertoires in COVID-19. In the study overall: Whether acute or convalescent, the COVID-19 samples came from the United States, Italy and Spain. The cDNA or gDNA used as material had been derived from T cells, B-cell-depleted T cells, or PBMCs.

Under the authors' procedure: Nucleated cell number was recorded as an estimate derived from reference gene primer amplification. Generated by immunoSEQ multiplex PCR, the TCRdb table keeps only in-frame clones and is missing some. V and J calls and clone size are copied from that table; D and trimming were computed from the DNA. The table shows a few hundred thousand clones, with more than 80% occurring only once. Germline CDR1 reads GTSNPN; CDR2 reads SVGIG (reference sequence). The CDR3 is 15 amino acids. V was trimmed by 3 bases and J by 5 bases, leaving 17 bases between them. The sequenced material came from peripheral blood. This rearrangement joins TRBV30 to TRBJ1-5, with D possibly matching TRBD1 (5 bases). The TCR was taken from a man between 18 and 29 years old who had recovered from COVID-19. The CDR3, as DNA: TGTGCCTGGAGCCCTATGGGGGGGTCGGATCAGCCCCAGCATTTT. It specifies CAWSPMGGSDQPQHF. Drawing the rest from reference TRBV30 and TRBJ1-5, the complete variable domain is SQTIHQWPATLVQPVGSPLSLECTVEGTSNPNLYWYRQAAGRGLQLLFYSVGIGQISSEVPQNLSASRPQDRQFILSSKKLLLSDSGFYLCAWSPMGGSDQPQHFGDGTRLSIL.